The present T cell receptor (beta chain) was sequenced within a study of T cells in Graves' hyperthyroidism and ophthalmopathy. The CDR3 runs to 14 residues. V shed 5 bases, J shed 6 bases, and the junction held 9 bases outside the gene matches. Germline V CDR1 and CDR2: SGHTA, FQGNSA. This clonotype was counted a few times. Using RNA transcripts as the source, TCR beta CDR3 regions were amplified. The HTBI set primed first-round TCR CDR3 RT-PCR. TCRdb re-called the multiplex PCR reads through MiXCR, storing one row per CDR3 protein. The table includes approximately 560,000 distinct CDR3 sequences, around 46% detected once.

The chain joins TRBV7-2 to TRBJ1-1, with 7 bases matching TRBD1. Sequenced material: peripheral blood or thyroid tissue (not recorded which). The receptor comes from a woman aged 18-29 years with Graves' hyperthyroidism. The CDR3 loop is CASSAQGRLPEAFF. The CDR3 bases are TGTGCCAGCAGCGCACAGGGGCGGCTCCCTGAAGCTTTCTTT.